The clone carrying this T cell receptor beta chain was detected once. The antigen is unknown. The protocol was immunoSEQ multiplex PCR, while the TCRdb copy is restricted to in-frame clones and leaves out a portion. The sample has fewer than 150,000 clones; roughly 88% are singletons. This CDR3 has 14 amino acids. Per germline, CDR1 SGHNT and CDR2 YYREEE (reference sequence). With V trimmed by 2 bases and J by 6 bases, 6 bases remained unmatched. The data derive from a study of cytomegalovirus exposure and HLA in healthy donors. General study points: Specificity for CMV antigens was confirmed in vitro for a few of the CMV-associated chains.

Sequencing used PBMCs. This chain joins TRBV5-4 and TRBJ1-2; 8 bases map to TRBD1. This sequence was found in a woman under 30 in good health and CMV-seropositive. CDR3 sequence reads: CASSLGQGPHGYTF. The CDR3 nucleotides are TGTGCCAGCAGCTTAGGACAGGGCCCCCATGGCTACACCTTC.